A selection of T cell receptor beta chains follows, all from one sample in a study of sequential checkpoint blockade in melanoma. This table comes from immunoSEQ multiplex PCR, and its TCRdb copy is limited to in-frame clones, with some not included. This table holds some 19,000 clones, approximately 74% found once. The material was CD8+ T cells sorted from blood (inferred from file names), obtained from a patient given nivolumab and ipilimumab in sequence. The source is a human donor with melanoma. Both conserved end residues are part of each CDR3. The order of the fields is V gene, D gene, clone size, J gene, CDR3 DNA, CDR3 protein. A D gene is named only where the DNA matches it firmly. A row's size may be missing; if present it is once, few, many or a size class.

v_call: TRBV10-1
d_call: TRBD2
clone_size: NA
j_call: TRBJ2-2
cdr3_nt: TGCGCCAGCAGTGAACTAGCGGGATCAACCGGGGAGCTGTTTTTT
cdr3_aa: CASSELAGSTGELFF

v_call: TRBV2
d_call: TRBD1
clone_size: once
j_call: TRBJ2-5
cdr3_nt: TGTGCCAGAGAAGACAGGGTCCAAGAGACCCAGTACTTC
cdr3_aa: CAREDRVQETQYF

v_call: TRBV2
d_call: TRBD2
clone_size: NA
j_call: TRBJ2-1
cdr3_nt: TGTGCCAGCAGTAAGACTAGCGGGAGGGCCTATGGCAATGAGCAGTTCTTC
cdr3_aa: CASSKTSGRAYGNEQFF

v_call: TRBV27
d_call: NA
clone_size: NA
j_call: TRBJ2-3
cdr3_nt: TGTGCCAGCAGGCAGGGCACAGATACGCAGTATTTT
cdr3_aa: CASRQGTDTQYF

v_call: TRBV27
d_call: NA
clone_size: NA
j_call: TRBJ1-4
cdr3_nt: TGTGCCAGCAGTTTCACTTCGGGAGGTGAAAAACTGTTTTTT
cdr3_aa: CASSFTSGGEKLFF

v_call: TRBV28
d_call: NA
clone_size: NA
j_call: TRBJ2-1
cdr3_nt: TGTGCCAGCGGGAGTTACAATGAGCAGTTCTTC
cdr3_aa: CASGSYNEQFF

v_call: TRBV6-5
d_call: NA
clone_size: few
j_call: TRBJ2-7
cdr3_nt: TGTGCCAGCAGTGAAGAGACAATCCACTACGAGCAGTACTTC
cdr3_aa: CASSEETIHYEQYF

v_call: TRBV6-4
d_call: NA
clone_size: once
j_call: TRBJ2-1
cdr3_nt: TGTGCCAGCAGTGTCTCCTCGGAGTCTGAGCAGTTCTTC
cdr3_aa: CASSVSSESEQFF

v_call: TRBV11-2
d_call: TRBD1
clone_size: NA
j_call: TRBJ2-7
cdr3_nt: TGTGCCAGCAGCCCAAGGGTGCCCGGGACAGACGAGCAGTACTTC
cdr3_aa: CASSPRVPGTDEQYF

v_call: TRBV6-4
d_call: NA
clone_size: NA
j_call: TRBJ2-5
cdr3_nt: TGTGCCAGCAGTGACCCATCGTCAGGGGTGGAGACCCAGTACTTC
cdr3_aa: CASSDPSSGVETQYF

v_call: TRBV27
d_call: NA
clone_size: NA
j_call: TRBJ2-6
cdr3_nt: TGTGCCAGCAGTTTATCTATCAGCTCTGGGGCCAACGTCCTGACTTTC
cdr3_aa: CASSLSISSGANVLTF

v_call: TRBV6-5
d_call: NA
clone_size: NA
j_call: TRBJ2-3
cdr3_nt: TGTGCCAGCACCTCCTCGGAAATAGCGGAAACGCAGTATTTT
cdr3_aa: CASTSSEIAETQYF

v_call: TRBV6-4
d_call: NA
clone_size: NA
j_call: TRBJ2-2
cdr3_nt: TGTGCCAGCAGTGAGTCCGACACCGGGGAGCTGTTTTTT
cdr3_aa: CASSESDTGELFF

v_call: TRBV28
d_call: TRBD1
clone_size: NA
j_call: TRBJ2-3
cdr3_nt: TGTGCCAGCACCCCCCGGGACAGATTCACAGATACGCAGTATTTT
cdr3_aa: CASTPRDRFTDTQYF

v_call: TRBV6-5
d_call: NA
clone_size: NA
j_call: TRBJ1-5
cdr3_nt: TGTGCCAGCGGGCAGTTCAATCAGCCCCAGCATTTT
cdr3_aa: CASGQFNQPQHF

v_call: TRBV7-8
d_call: TRBD2
clone_size: NA
j_call: TRBJ2-7
cdr3_nt: TGTGCCAGCAGCTTAGGAGCGGGGGGGCCCTACGAGCAGTACTTC
cdr3_aa: CASSLGAGGPYEQYF

v_call: TRBV19
d_call: NA
clone_size: few
j_call: TRBJ1-1
cdr3_nt: TGTGCCAGTAGTATACAGGGTAACACTGAAGCTTTCTTT
cdr3_aa: CASSIQGNTEAFF

v_call: TRBV27
d_call: TRBD2
clone_size: NA
j_call: TRBJ2-1
cdr3_nt: TGTGCCAGCAGTTTACGTCGGGGGGGCCATAATGAGCAGTTCTTC
cdr3_aa: CASSLRRGGHNEQFF

v_call: TRBV30
d_call: TRBD1
clone_size: once
j_call: TRBJ2-5
cdr3_nt: TGTGCCCAAACCGGGACAGAAGAGACCCAGTACTTC
cdr3_aa: CAQTGTEETQYF

v_call: TRBV7-9
d_call: TRBD1
clone_size: few
j_call: TRBJ1-3
cdr3_nt: TGTGCCAGCCAGGGGGTCGGAAACACCATATATTTT
cdr3_aa: CASQGVGNTIYF

v_call: TRBV6-4
d_call: NA
clone_size: NA
j_call: TRBJ2-3
cdr3_nt: TGTGCCAGCAGTGACTCGAACCAGGGCACAGATACGCAGTATTTT
cdr3_aa: CASSDSNQGTDTQYF

v_call: TRBV15
d_call: TRBD2
clone_size: medium-sized
j_call: TRBJ2-7
cdr3_nt: TGTGCCACCAGCCGGGGACTAGTCGGCGAGCAGTACTTC
cdr3_aa: CATSRGLVGEQYF

v_call: TRBV6-6
d_call: NA
clone_size: NA
j_call: TRBJ2-5
cdr3_nt: TGTGCCAGCAGTTACGCTAGCAGTCAAGAGACCCAGTACTTC
cdr3_aa: CASSYASSQETQYF

v_call: TRBV18
d_call: TRBD2
clone_size: once
j_call: TRBJ2-1
cdr3_nt: TGTGCCAGCTCACCGGGACAAGGACTAGCGGGTATTTCTACGGCTACGGGCTCCTACAATGAGCAGTTCTTC
cdr3_aa: CASSPGQGLAGISTATGSYNEQFF

v_call: TRBV27
d_call: NA
clone_size: NA
j_call: TRBJ1-2
cdr3_nt: TGTGCCAGCAGTTTATCGGGGAGAAATGTGAATGGCTACACCTTC
cdr3_aa: CASSLSGRNVNGYTF

v_call: TRBV4-3
d_call: TRBD2
clone_size: NA
j_call: TRBJ2-3
cdr3_nt: TGCGCCAGCAGCCAAGGCAGGACTAGCGGCACAGATACGCAGTATTTT
cdr3_aa: CASSQGRTSGTDTQYF

v_call: TRBV5-1
d_call: NA
clone_size: NA
j_call: TRBJ1-2
cdr3_nt: TGCGCCAGCAGCTACGACAGCCCGGACCCCAACTATGGCTACACCTTC
cdr3_aa: CASSYDSPDPNYGYTF

v_call: TRBV4-1
d_call: NA
clone_size: NA
j_call: TRBJ2-7
cdr3_nt: TGCGCCAGCAGCCAACTCGAGGGGGGGGCGTACGAGCAGTACTTC
cdr3_aa: CASSQLEGGAYEQYF

v_call: TRBV7-9
d_call: TRBD1
clone_size: NA
j_call: TRBJ2-7
cdr3_nt: TGTGCCAGCAGCTTACGAGGACAGGGCGGCTACGAGCAGTACTTC
cdr3_aa: CASSLRGQGGYEQYF

v_call: TRBV5-8
d_call: NA
clone_size: NA
j_call: TRBJ1-1
cdr3_nt: TGTGCCAGCAGCTTGGCGTGGAACACTGAAGCTTTCTTT
cdr3_aa: CASSLAWNTEAFF

v_call: TRBV7-6
d_call: NA
clone_size: NA
j_call: TRBJ1-1
cdr3_nt: TGTGCCAGCAGCCTGGACGGGAGGATGAACACTGAAGCTTTCTTT
cdr3_aa: CASSLDGRMNTEAFF

v_call: TRBV7-6
d_call: NA
clone_size: few
j_call: TRBJ2-3
cdr3_nt: TGTGCCAGCAGCTCCGCTAGTGTAGATACGCAGTATTTT
cdr3_aa: CASSSASVDTQYF